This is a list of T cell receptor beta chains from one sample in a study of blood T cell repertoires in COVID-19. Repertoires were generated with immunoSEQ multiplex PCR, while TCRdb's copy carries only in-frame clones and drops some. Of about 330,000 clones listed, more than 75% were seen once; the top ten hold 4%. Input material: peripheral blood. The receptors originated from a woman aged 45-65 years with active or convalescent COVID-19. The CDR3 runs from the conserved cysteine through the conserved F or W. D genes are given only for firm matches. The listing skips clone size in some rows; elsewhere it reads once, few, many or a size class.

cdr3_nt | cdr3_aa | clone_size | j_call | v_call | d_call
TGTGCCAGCAGTCGACTCCTAGATACGCAGTATTTT | CASSRLLDTQYF | . | TRBJ2-3 | TRBV12-3/TRBV12-4 | .
TGTGCCATCAGTGACACTTCGAGCTGGCAGGGCAGTCCCTACGAGCAGTACTTC | CAISDTSSWQGSPYEQYF | once | TRBJ2-7 | TRBV10-3 | .
TGCGCCAGCAGCCAAGATCCAGGGTGGAGCTATGAGCAGTTCTTC | CASSQDPGWSYEQFF | . | TRBJ2-1 | TRBV4-3 | .
TGCGCCAGCAGCCAAACACCGGGACAGGGGCGGAGAATGAGTACTGAAGCTTTCTTT | CASSQTPGQGRRMSTEAFF | . | TRBJ1-1 | TRBV4-1 | TRBD1
TGTGCCAGCAGCCCCCAGCGGGGGGCCGGCTACACCTTC | CASSPQRGAGYTF | . | TRBJ1-2 | TRBV11-2 | .
TGTGCCAGCCGGAAGACCGGGGGACAGGGATTTTATGGCTACACCTTC | CASRKTGGQGFYGYTF | . | TRBJ1-2 | TRBV7-3 | TRBD1
TGTGCCAGCAGTGACCCCGGGACAGCCAGAACCCACTACACCTTC | CASSDPGTARTHYTF | . | TRBJ1-2 | TRBV25-1 | TRBD1
TGTGCCAGCAGGACAGGAAACTATGGCTACACCTTC | CASRTGNYGYTF | . | TRBJ1-2 | TRBV27 | .
TGCAGCGTTCGGGACAGCTCAATGAACACTGAAGCTTTCTTT | CSVRDSSMNTEAFF | . | TRBJ1-1 | TRBV29-1 | TRBD1
TGTGCCATCAGTGTCCAGTCAAACACTGAAGCTTTCTTT | CAISVQSNTEAFF | . | TRBJ1-1 | TRBV10-3 | .
TGTGCCAGCAGTTGGGGGCCACTCTACGAGCAGTACTTC | CASSWGPLYEQYF | . | TRBJ2-7 | TRBV27 | .
TGTGCCAGTAATGGCGGACATTACTCTGGAAACACCATATATTTT | CASNGGHYSGNTIYF | few | TRBJ1-3 | TRBV19 | .
TGTGCCAGCAGTTTTTACTCGCAGGGATATAGCAATCAGCCCCAGCATTTT | CASSFYSQGYSNQPQHF | . | TRBJ1-5 | TRBV28 | .
TGTGCCTGGAGTCCTGGGACAGTCTATGGCTACACCTTC | CAWSPGTVYGYTF | . | TRBJ1-2 | TRBV30 | TRBD1
TGTGCCAGCAGCTTTCGGACAGGGGGCGAAGCTTTCTTT | CASSFRTGGEAFF | . | TRBJ1-1 | TRBV7-3 | TRBD1
TGTGCCAGCAGTAGGGACAGGGTAAACTATGGCTACACCTTC | CASSRDRVNYGYTF | . | TRBJ1-2 | TRBV6-5 | TRBD1